The 23 T cell receptor beta chains reported below all come from one sample, sequenced in a study of T-cell reconstitution after alpha-beta-depleted transplantation in children. Unique molecular identifiers were built into the TCRbeta library. TCRdb ran MiXCR on the PCR reads and lists one entry per CDR3 protein. The sample contains about 900,000 distinct CDR3 sequences, about 26% of which appear only once. The starting material was PBMCs, mostly from graft donor cells, obtained 360 days after TCRalphabeta/CD19-depleted stem cell transplant. Receptor source: a boy younger than two who had a stem cell transplant for SCID, so the T cells may come from the graft donor.

The chain links TRBV30 to TRBJ1-1; D perhaps matches TRBD1 (5 bases). Germline loops: CDR1 GTSNPN, CDR2 SVGIG (reference sequence). The V end lost 5 bases, the J end lost 2 bases, and 9 bases lay between the germline ends. There are 12 residues in the CDR3. This CDR3 reads CAWARVNTEAFF. CDR3 DNA: TGTGCCTGGGCCAGGGTCAACACTGAAGCTTTCTTT.

This chain connects TRBV3-1 to TRBJ2-1; 9 nucleotides align to TRBD2. Unmatched junction bases numbered 15, after V lost 3 bases and J lost 6 bases. This CDR3 is built from 18 residues. The germline V gene has CDR1 LGHDT and CDR2 YNNKEL (reference sequence). The CDR3 is CASSQLSGGSPLLNEQFF. DNA for the CDR3: TGTGCCAGCAGCCAGCTTAGCGGGGGCTCCCCCTTGCTCAATGAGCAGTTCTTC.

This clonotype turned up a few times. One end of the junction fails to match germline, which may point to a read error. The V call is TRBV28, the J call TRBJ2-7; 7 nucleotides line up with TRBD2. Germline assignment: CDR1 MDHEN and CDR2 SYDVKM. CDR3 length: 15 residues. CDR3 sequence (DNA): TGTGCCAGCATAACTGCCCAGCGGGGCTCCAACGAGCAGTACTTC. Translation: CASITAQRGSNEQYF. Complete variable domain (other parts from reference TRBV28 and TRBJ2-7): DVKVTQSSRYLVKRTGEKVFLECVQDMDHENMFWYRQDPGLGLRLIYFSYDVKMKEKGDIPEGYSVSREKKERFSLILESASTNQTSMYLCASITAQRGSNEQYFGPGTRLTVT.

This clonotype occurred a few times. The chain uses TRBV28 and TRBJ2-1, with D uncertain. The V gene's germline CDR1 is MDHEN and CDR2 SYDVKM. This CDR3 comprises 14 residues. V shed 6 bases and J shed 2 bases, with 11 bases lying between them. The CDR3 region has the DNA TGTGCCAGCAGATTGCGGCCGACCTACAATGAGCAGTTCTTC. Its translation is CASRLRPTYNEQFF.

This rearrangement joins TRBV2 to TRBJ2-7; tentatively, D is TRBD1 (6 bases). The CDR3 has 13 amino acids. Germline-derived CDR1 and CDR2 are SNHLY and FYNNEI. V dropped 7 bases and J dropped 3 bases, with 13 bases sitting between them. CDR3 residues: CASIRTDLYEQYF. CDR3 nucleotides: TGTGCCAGCATCCGGACAGACCTCTACGAGCAGTACTTC.

The chain combines TRBV20-1 with TRBJ2-4; D not resolved. V lost 5 bases and J 2 bases, leaving 7 bases between the germline ends. Germline loops: CDR1 DFQATT, CDR2 SNEGSKA (reference sequence). The CDR3 consists of 12 residues. This chain's CDR3 is CSARVPKNIQYF. CDR3 coding DNA: TGCAGTGCTCGCGTGCCCAAAAACATTCAGTACTTC.

This clonotype showed up just a few times. The rearrangement joins TRBV6-1 to TRBJ2-3, with 13 nucleotides matching TRBD2. Losses at the gene ends were 6 bases for V and 0 bases for J; bases not matched to a gene: 3. Per the germline V gene, CDR1 is MNHNS and CDR2 is SASEGT. The CDR3 consists of 16 residues. The CDR3 bases are TGTGCCAGCAGAAAGGGACTAGCGGGGAGCACAGATACGCAGTATTTT. Amino acid sequence: CASRKGLAGSTDTQYF.

This clonotype was detected only a few times. V usage is TRBV7-9 and J usage is TRBJ2-1, with 9 bases lining up with TRBD1. The germline V gene has CDR1 SEHNR and CDR2 FQNEAQ (reference sequence). V was clipped by 5 bases and J by 8 bases; unmatched bases: 10. This CDR3 spans 15 amino acids. The CDR3 spells CASSPRQGVPHEQFF. The CDR3 DNA reads TGTGCCAGCAGCCCAAGACAGGGGGTTCCCCATGAGCAGTTCTTC.

The genes are TRBV5-1 and TRBJ2-3; TRBD2 might be the D (7 bases). CDR3 length equals 15 residues. Germline loops: CDR1 SGHRS, CDR2 YFSETQ. Trimming shortened V by 0 bases and J by 4 bases, and 12 bases separated the two germline ends. In DNA form, the CDR3 reads TGCGCCAGCAGCTTGGTCGGGGGGCAGGCAGATACGCAGTATTTT. Its translation is CASSLVGGQADTQYF.

This clonotype was counted only a few times. The chain employs TRBV4-3 and TRBJ2-3, with 11 bases matching TRBD2. The J segment lost 3 bases and the V segment lost 4 bases, leaving 6 bases of the junction unmatched. The germline CDR1 and CDR2 sequences are LGHNA and YSLEER. The CDR3 is made up of 16 amino acids. In DNA, the CDR3 is TGCGCCAGCAGCCCCCTGACTAGCGGGGCGACAGATACGCAGTATTTT. Translation gives CASSPLTSGATDTQYF.

This clonotype was found a few times. V and J are TRBV29-1 and TRBJ2-1; unclear D gene. V dropped 4 bases and J dropped 4 bases, with 11 bases sitting between them. From germline, CDR1 is SQVTM and CDR2 ANQGSEA. CDR3 size: 13 residues. The DNA for the CDR3 is TGCAGCGTTGCAAGGAGCTATTACAATGAGCAGTTCTTC. This encodes CSVARSYYNEQFF.

This clonotype was observed a few times. In nucleotides, the CDR3 is TGTGCCAGCAGCCAAGTTAGCGGGCGATCGGAGACCCAGTACTTC. Encoded protein: CASSQVSGRSETQYF. This chain joins TRBV4-2 and TRBJ2-5; 7 bases agree with TRBD2. CDR1 and CDR2 from the germline V gene are LGHNA and YNFKEQ. The length of the CDR3 is 15 residues. With 1 base clipped from V and 5 bases from J, the junction kept 7 bases outside the gene matches.

This chain connects TRBV28 to TRBJ2-7, with D possibly matching TRBD1 (5 bases). Per germline, CDR1 MDHEN and CDR2 SYDVKM. The V gene lost 4 bases and the J gene lost 6 bases, with 19 bases spanning the gap. CDR3 length: 15 residues. CDR3 loop: CASSSPWQGKVEQYF. CDR3 coding DNA: TGTGCCAGCAGTTCTCCGTGGCAGGGAAAGGTCGAGCAGTACTTC.

This chain joins TRBV2 and TRBJ2-5, with TRBD1 matching over 9 bases. The CDR3 covers 12 residues. The V gene's germline CDR1 is SNHLY and CDR2 FYNNEI. With V trimmed by 8 bases and J by 6 bases, 4 bases remained unmatched. CDR3 sequence: CASEQGAKTQYF. In DNA, the CDR3 is TGTGCCAGCGAACAGGGGGCGAAGACCCAGTACTTC.

This clonotype was seen more than once but under ten times. The chain joins TRBV20-1 to TRBJ2-1; 15 bases line up with TRBD2. The germline V gene has CDR1 DFQATT and CDR2 SNEGSKA (reference sequence). The junction had 6 bases not matched to a gene; V was cut back by 6 bases and J by 0 bases. The CDR3 length is 17 residues. The CDR3 DNA reads TGCAGTGCAGGGACTAGCGGGGGGCGGGACTCCTACAATGAGCAGTTCTTC. This gives the protein CSAGTSGGRDSYNEQFF.

This clonotype was seen more than once but under ten times. The chain uses TRBV12-3 or TRBV12-4 and TRBJ1-6; D perhaps matches TRBD1 (5 bases). Trimming took off 1 base at V and 2 bases at J, with 6 bases between the two ends. The CDR3 covers 15 residues. Here the CDR3 reads CASSLEGTYNSPLHF. The CDR3 coding sequence is TGTGCCAGCAGTTTAGAGGGGACCTATAATTCACCCCTCCACTTT.

This clonotype was detected a few times. The genes are TRBV28 and TRBJ2-7, with D perhaps TRBD1 or TRBD2 (5 bases each). The germline V gene has CDR1 MDHEN and CDR2 SYDVKM. This CDR3 region has 15 residues. Trimming took 4 bases from V and 1 from J, leaving 14 bases between them. The CDR3 DNA reads as TGTGCCAGCAGTTCGGGGACGGGGCGTTCCTACGAGCAGTACTTC. Translated: CASSSGTGRSYEQYF.

The chain has TRBV20-1 and TRBJ2-7; 14 nucleotides match TRBD2. There are 15 residues in the CDR3. CDR1 is DFQATT and CDR2 is SNEGSKA in the germline V gene (reference sequence). Trimming at V came to 6 bases and at J to 5 bases, leaving 9 bases not matched to a gene. CDR3 coding DNA: TGCAGTGCATACAAGACTAGCGGGGGGGCGGACGAGCAGTACTTC. Residues: CSAYKTSGGADEQYF.

The CDR3 protein is CASSRGTGDQPQHF. The CDR3 DNA reads TGTGCCAGCAGCCGCGGGACAGGAGATCAGCCCCAGCATTTT. The J gene is TRBJ1-5, the V gene TRBV3-1; 8 nucleotides agree with TRBD1. With V trimmed by 4 bases and J by 5 bases, 4 bases remained unmatched. The CDR3 runs to 14 residues. The V gene's germline CDR1 is LGHDT and CDR2 YNNKEL (reference sequence).

In its sample, this clonotype was seen a few times. The V call is TRBV5-1, the J call TRBJ2-7; TRBD2 is a possible D gene (5 bases). The CDR3 sequence is 15 residues long. CDR1 and CDR2 (germline): SGHRS, YFSETQ. With 4 bases removed from V and 0 bases from J, the gap between germline ends came to 14 bases. The CDR3 DNA sequence: TGCGCCAGCAGCATCGGAGTAGCGCTCTCCTACGAGCAGTACTTC. Residues: CASSIGVALSYEQYF.

This clonotype was recorded a few times. The chain couples TRBV6-6 to TRBJ1-5; D unresolved. Trimming shortened V by 3 bases and J by 4 bases, and 7 bases separated the two germline ends. The CDR3 is made up of 13 amino acids. Per the germline V gene, CDR1 is MNHNY and CDR2 is SVGAGI (reference sequence). This chain's CDR3 is CASSYGENQPQHF. The DNA for the CDR3 is TGTGCCAGCAGTTATGGGGAGAATCAGCCCCAGCATTTT.

The rearrangement joins TRBV4-2 to TRBJ2-5, with D uncertain. The germline V gene has CDR1 LGHNA and CDR2 YNFKEQ. This CDR3 spans 12 amino acids. V was clipped by 10 bases and J by 4 bases, with 13 bases between them. This CDR3 is CATPELRETQYF. The CDR3 bases are TGTGCCACGCCCGAGTTACGAGAGACCCAGTACTTC.

This clonotype appeared a few times. This rearrangement joins TRBV4-3 to TRBJ1-1; TRBD1 aligns across 7 bases. The CDR3 sequence is 16 residues long. Germline CDR1 LGHNA, CDR2 YSLEER. The V segment lost 2 bases and the J segment 5 bases; nucleotides outside the gene matches: 11. CDR3 sequence reads: CASSQSPTWDSTEAFF. CDR3 nucleotide sequence: TGCGCCAGCAGCCAAAGCCCGACTTGGGACAGTACTGAAGCTTTCTTT.